The 18 T cell receptor beta chains in this list originate from one sample, sequenced in a study of cytomegalovirus exposure and HLA in healthy donors. Measured with immunoSEQ multiplex PCR; TCRdb has only the in-frame clones, and not every one. The table lists hundreds of thousands of clones, over 75% of them singletons, with about 2% in the top ten. Sequencing was carried out using PBMCs. The source of these receptors is a woman in her late teens or twenties in good health and CMV-seropositive.

This CDR3 is CAISESGTGGGETQYF. DNA for the CDR3: TGTGCCATCAGTGAGTCGGGAACGGGAGGTGGGGAGACCCAGTACTTC. The V gene is TRBV10-3, the J gene TRBJ2-5, with 7 positions matching TRBD2. V gave up 0 bases and J gave up 5 bases; unmatched junction bases: 9. The V gene's germline CDR1 is ENHRY and CDR2 SYGVKD. CDR3 size: 16 residues.

V usage is TRBV4-1 and J usage is TRBJ2-7; 9 positions agree with TRBD2. Trimming took 0 bases from V and 5 from J; bases not matched to a gene: 14. Germline V lookup: CDR1 MGHRA, CDR2 YSYEKL. The CDR3 is made up of 18 amino acids. The CDR3 region has the DNA TGCGCCAGCAGCCAAGAAGTAGGGGCGGGAGGGCCGTACGACGAGCAGTACTTC. This sequence encodes CASSQEVGAGGPYDEQYF.

This sequence joins TRBV27 and TRBJ2-1; TRBD2 matches 7 bases. There are 12 residues in the CDR3. V trimming: 2 bases; J trimming: 8 bases; junction bases outside the gene matches: 0. CDR1 and CDR2 from the germline V gene are MNHEY and SMNVEV (reference sequence). In nucleotides, the CDR3 is TGTGCCAGCAGTTTAGGGGGGGATGAGCAGTTCTTC. Translated, it gives CASSLGGDEQFF.

The rearrangement links TRBV29-1 to TRBJ1-5; tentatively, D is TRBD1 (6 bases). Between the trimmed V and J ends, which lost 6 bases and 3 bases, there was a span of 18 bases. CDR1 SQVTM and CDR2 ANQGSEA come from the germline V gene. This CDR3 contains 15 residues. In DNA, the CDR3 is TGCAGCGTCGCCATTCAACAGGGAAACAATCAGCCCCAGCATTTT. Residues: CSVAIQQGNNQPQHF.

The rearrangement links TRBV27 to TRBJ1-1, with D tentatively TRBD1 (6 bases). Germline CDR1 MNHEY, CDR2 SMNVEV (reference sequence). This CDR3 has 15 amino acids. Trimming cost V 4 bases and J 1 base, with 13 bases left between them. CDR3 in DNA: TGTGCCAGCAGTTCGGGGGGGGCCCAGAACACTGAAGCTTTCTTT. Translated: CASSSGGAQNTEAFF.

This chain connects TRBV27 to TRBJ2-2; D is perhaps TRBD2 (5 bases). In germline, CDR1 is MNHEY, CDR2 SMNVEV (reference sequence). The CDR3 length is 16 residues. V lost 8 bases and J 0 bases, leaving 16 bases between the germline ends. The DNA for the CDR3 is TGTGCCAGCCACATATGGGGAGAGCCGAACACCGGGGAGCTGTTTTTT. This gives the protein CASHIWGEPNTGELFF.

Only a few counts were recorded for this clone. The chain recombines TRBV6-5 with TRBJ2-2; 9 bases match TRBD1. The CDR3 totals 14 residues. With 7 bases clipped from V and 6 bases from J, the junction kept 6 bases outside the gene matches. Germline assignment: CDR1 MNHEY and CDR2 SVGAGI. The CDR3 bases are TGTGCCAGCATCAGGGACAGGGACGCCGGGGAGCTGTTTTTT. It translates to CASIRDRDAGELFF.

The chain is built from TRBV6-6 and TRBJ1-2; TRBD1 is a possible D gene (6 bases). Germline values: CDR1 MNHNY, CDR2 SVGAGI (reference sequence). Trimming took 9 bases from V and 4 from J, leaving 18 bases between them. This CDR3 is built from 14 residues. CDR3 protein: CASSPPGQIYGYTF. The CDR3 DNA follows: TGTGCCAGTTCGCCCCCGGGACAAATCTATGGCTACACCTTC.

The chain couples TRBV11-1 to TRBJ2-7, with 9 bases matching TRBD1. CDR3 size: 14 residues. Per germline, CDR1 SGHAT and CDR2 FQDESV (reference sequence). Trimming at V came to 5 bases and at J to 3 bases, leaving 5 bases not matched to a gene. The CDR3 spells CASSAGQGHYEQYF. The CDR3 DNA is TGTGCCAGCAGCGCGGGACAGGGCCACTACGAGCAGTACTTC.

The CDR3 nucleotides are TGTGCCAGCTCGTCGTTCCAGGGGGGAATGGGGAATGAGCAGTTCTTC. It encodes CASSSFQGGMGNEQFF. The chain carries TRBV18 and TRBJ2-1, with a possible D match to TRBD1 (7 bases). The CDR3 has 16 amino acids. Germline CDR1 KGHSH, CDR2 LQKENI. Trimming took 6 bases from V and 7 from J, leaving 22 bases between them.

V gene TRBV20-1 combines with J gene TRBJ2-7; D is unclear. The CDR3 is made up of 11 amino acids. Looked up from germline, CDR1 is DFQATT and CDR2 is SNEGSKA (reference sequence). Trimming removed 1 base at V and 7 bases at J, with 8 bases between. The CDR3 here is CSARVSWEQYF. CDR3 nucleotide sequence: TGCAGTGCTAGAGTGAGCTGGGAGCAGTACTTC.

This sequence joins TRBV30 and TRBJ1-5; 8 bases align to TRBD1. Germline V gives CDR1 GTSNPN, CDR2 SVGIG (reference sequence). V dropped 2 bases and J dropped 4; count of bases not matched to a gene: 13. The CDR3 extends over 17 amino acids. The CDR3 coding sequence is TGTGCCTGGAGTCGCCCCTCAGGGGGCTTAGGAAATCAGCCCCAGCATTTT. This encodes CAWSRPSGGLGNQPQHF.

About this clone itself: The sample contains more than one DNA sequence encoding this CDR3. The chain couples TRBV29-1 to TRBJ1-1; D is uncertain. V lost 7 bases to trimming and J lost 4 bases, with 10 bases between them. The germline V gene encodes CDR1 SQVTM and CDR2 ANQGSEA. This CDR3 spans 11 amino acids. The CDR3: CSAEGGTEAFF. The CDR3 region has the DNA TGCAGCGCTGAGGGAGGCACTGAAGCTTTCTTT.

This clone was counted between two and nine times. V is TRBV2 and J is TRBJ2-7, with a tentative D call TRBD2 (6 bases). V gave up 6 bases and J gave up 7 bases, with 16 bases separating them. Looked up from germline, CDR1 is SNHLY and CDR2 is FYNNEI. The CDR3 contains 13 residues. CDR3 nucleotide sequence: TGTGCCAGCAGGCCGGGACTCCTTAGAGAGCAGTACTTC. Its translation is CASRPGLLREQYF.

The chain carries TRBV12-5 and TRBJ2-5; a weak D match, TRBD1 (5 bases). The CDR3 contains 15 residues. Germline CDR1 is LGHNT and CDR2 is FRNRAP. V shed 1 base and J shed 1 base, with 10 bases lying between them. The CDR3 DNA follows: TGTGCTAGTGGTTTGGGAGCGACAGCCCAAGAGACCCAGTACTTC. Translating gives CASGLGATAQETQYF.

The chain links TRBV10-3 to TRBJ2-3; tentative D call: TRBD2 (6 bases). In germline, CDR1 is ENHRY, CDR2 SYGVKD. The CDR3 spans 15 residues. V lost 8 bases and J 2 bases, leaving 17 bases between the germline ends. CDR3 protein: CAIFTPGLTTDTQYF. In DNA, the CDR3 is TGTGCCATCTTTACACCGGGACTTACCACAGATACGCAGTATTTT.

The chain uses TRBV6-5 and TRBJ2-7; maybe TRBD2 (5 bases). V lost 7 bases to trimming and J lost 5 bases, with 18 bases between them. The CDR3 totals 14 residues. Per the germline V gene, CDR1 is MNHEY and CDR2 is SVGAGI. The CDR3: CASTVAGPKDEQYF. CDR3 bases: TGTGCCAGCACCGTGGCGGGTCCAAAGGACGAGCAGTACTTC.

This chain uses TRBV6-6 with TRBJ1-1; TRBD1 matches at 7 bases. The CDR3 runs 13 residues. Germline CDR1 reads MNHNY; CDR2 reads SVGAGI (reference sequence). Trimming removed 7 bases from V and 1 base from J; junction bases left unmatched: 3. CDR3 nucleotide sequence: TGTGCCAGCACGTGGACAGGGAACACTGAAGCTTTCTTT. This encodes CASTWTGNTEAFF.